This T cell receptor (beta chain) is drawn from a study of cytomegalovirus exposure and HLA in healthy donors. The PCR used 60 Vbeta and 13 Jbeta primers. Method: immunoSEQ multiplex PCR; TCRdb's copy keeps in-frame clones and lacks some. This sample carries 200,000 or so clones, with around 0.74% going to the ten biggest clones. This receptor was taken from a boy younger than 18 in good health and CMV-seronegative. Source material: PBMCs.

CDR3 sequence: CASRGSAVETQYF. CDR3 sequence (DNA): TGCGCCAGCAGGGGCTCCGCTGTGGAGACCCAGTACTTC. The genes are TRBV5-1 and TRBJ2-5; D unresolved. Trimming took off 5 bases at V and 5 bases at J, with 13 bases between the two ends. The CDR3 extends over 13 amino acids. CDR1 and CDR2 from the germline V gene are SGHRS and YFSETQ.